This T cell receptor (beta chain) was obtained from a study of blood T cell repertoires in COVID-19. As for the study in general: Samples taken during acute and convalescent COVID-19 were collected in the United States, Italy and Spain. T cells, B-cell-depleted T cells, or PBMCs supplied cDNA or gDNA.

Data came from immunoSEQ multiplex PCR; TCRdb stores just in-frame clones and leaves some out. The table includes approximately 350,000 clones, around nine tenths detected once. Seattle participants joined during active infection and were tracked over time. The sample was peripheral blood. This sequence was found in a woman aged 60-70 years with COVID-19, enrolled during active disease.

The CDR3 nucleotides read TGTGCCAGCAGATTAAGGTCCGGGACAGGGCCTGAAGCTTTCTTT. It translates to CASRLRSGTGPEAFF. The V and J genes are TRBV6-4 and TRBJ1-1, with 9 bases lining up with TRBD1. CDR1 is MRHNA, CDR2 SNTAGT, per germline. J gave up 6 bases and V 6 bases, and 11 bases lay outside the gene matches. This CDR3 has 15 amino acids.